This T cell receptor beta chain was found in a study of blood T cell repertoires in COVID-19. Only in-frame clones appear in the TCRdb table, and some are missing; sequencing was by immunoSEQ multiplex PCR. The sample yields just over 250,000 clones, around 87% seen once. Trimming left V 7 bases short and J 2 bases short, with 11 bases between. CDR3 length: 13 residues. From germline, CDR1 is SNHLY and CDR2 FYNNEI. The clonotype comes from a woman between 50 and 59 years old with acute or convalescent COVID-19. V is TRBV2 and J is TRBJ1-2, with D perhaps matching TRBD1 (5 bases). The sequenced sample consisted of peripheral blood. CDR3 region: CASNPTDNYGYTF. CDR3 nucleotide sequence: TGTGCCAGCAACCCGACAGACAACTATGGCTACACCTTC.